Included here is one TCR beta chain sequence, with context. CDR3 size: 15 residues. V lost 3 bases and J lost 8; bases outside the gene matches: 6. Germline loops: CDR1 KGHSH, CDR2 LQKENI. The data originate from a study of shared clonotypes between healthy human individuals. Libraries were prepared by immunoSEQ multiplex PCR; TCRdb keeps only in-frame clonotypes and omits some of them. Of some 2.3 million clones listed, 85% to 95% are singletons. Both subsets, CD45RA+ naive and CD45RA-negative memory, were split from the CD4+ cells. This sequence originates from a man younger than 35 in good health. Some clones in this sample may be carry-over from other donors' samples. The specimen sequenced was naive CD4+ T cells from PBMCs. Subset indicated: CD45RA+ positively selected. J is TRBJ2-1 and V is TRBV18, with 11 bases aligning to TRBD2. The chain's CDR3 is CASSPASGRRDEQFF. DNA of the CDR3: TGTGCCAGCTCACCCGCTAGCGGGAGGAGAGATGAGCAGTTCTTC.